This T cell receptor (beta chain) was observed in a study of shared clonotypes between healthy human individuals. Findings and limits, study-wide: The diversity represented, both genetic and in exposure history, was limited by few donors.

Only one count was recorded for this clone. Its antigen remains unidentified. Sequencing was performed with immunoSEQ multiplex PCR; in TCRdb, only in-frame clones are kept and a portion is missing. The sample has approximately 1,000,000 clones, 60% to 80% seen once; the top ten hold over 0.8%. This CDR3 contains 13 residues. Germline assignment: CDR1 SQVTM and CDR2 ANQGSEA. This chain uses TRBV29-1 with TRBJ2-5, with 7 bases matching TRBD2. The J call may be in error: the DNA end matches TRBJ2-7 better. Sequences were obtained from memory CD4+ T cells from PBMCs. Subset of the sample: CD45RA-negative fraction. The TCR comes from a man between 18 and 35 years old in good health. Some clones in this sample may be carry-over from other donors' samples. CDR3 nucleotides: TGCAGCGCCGCGGGAGCCCCTGGCTACGAGCAGTACTTC. Residues: CSAAGAPGYEQYF.